These 30 T cell receptor beta chains were sequenced from one sample in a study of T cell changes during pregnancy in multiple sclerosis. Profiling relied on immunoSEQ multiplex PCR, and the TCRdb table lists in-frame clones only, not all of them. The sample yields about 45,000 clones, approximately 90% seen once. The material sequenced was CD8+ T cells from peripheral blood mononuclear cells, taken in the second trimester of pregnancy. Receptors originate from a female donor with multiple sclerosis, enrolled in a pregnancy study.

J is TRBJ2-3 and V is TRBV7-3; 9 bases are shared with TRBD1. This CDR3 contains 15 residues. Trimming took 4 bases from V and 4 from J; bases not matched to a gene: 6. Germline CDR1 reads SGHTA; CDR2 reads FQGTGA. The DNA of the CDR3 is TGTGCCAGCAGCTCACAGGGGGCCTGGGCAGATACGCAGTATTTT. Translation gives CASSSQGAWADTQYF.

J is TRBJ2-2 and V is TRBV19; a weak D match, TRBD2 (5 bases). This CDR3 is 14 amino acids long. Germline V gene data show CDR1 as LNHDA and CDR2 as SQIVND (reference sequence). Trimming stripped 5 bases from V and 3 bases from J, with 10 bases between. The CDR3 is CASSLSDYTGELFF. The CDR3 nucleotides are TGTGCCAGTAGTCTGTCGGACTACACCGGGGAGCTGTTTTTT.

The chain employs TRBV7-9 and TRBJ1-2; D not certain. In germline, CDR1 is SEHNR, CDR2 FQNEAQ (reference sequence). V was shortened by 1 base and J by 7 bases, with 10 bases between the two germline ends. CDR3 length: 13 residues. The CDR3 region has the DNA TGTGCCAGCAGCTTAGGGGCGACCGCTGGCTACACCTTC. Protein sequence: CASSLGATAGYTF.

Worth noting for this clone: This may be a read error, as it is one base from a much larger clone. The chain links TRBV5-1 to TRBJ2-2; D is perhaps TRBD1 (6 bases). The CDR3 has 16 residues. Trimming stripped 4 bases from V and 7 bases from J, with 20 bases between. Per germline, CDR1 SGHRS and CDR2 YFSETQ. CDR3 coding DNA: TGCGCCAGCAGCCCCCATCTTGACAGGTTCCTCGGGGAGCTGTTTTTT. It specifies CASSPHLDRFLGELFF.

This clone occurred once. Compared with germline, one end of the junction differs, possibly owing to a read error. This chain uses TRBV5-6 with TRBJ1-1; D possibly corresponds to TRBD1 (5 bases). CDR3 size: 16 residues. Germline CDR1 reads SGHDT; CDR2 reads YYEEEE. This chain's CDR3 is CANSWSPLTGHTEAFF. The CDR3 bases are TGTGCCAACAGCTGGTCCCCTTTAACAGGACACACTGAAGCTTTCTTT.

The chain is built from TRBV7-9 and TRBJ1-1; D is uncertain. CDR3 length: 12 residues. V lost 1 base, J lost 6 bases, and 6 bases lay in between. In germline, CDR1 is SEHNR, CDR2 FQNEAQ (reference sequence). CDR3 region: CASSLERSEAFF. The CDR3 region has the DNA TGTGCCAGCAGCTTAGAGCGGTCTGAAGCTTTCTTT.

In its sample, this clone was seen a few times. V gene TRBV2 combines with J gene TRBJ2-2; 7 nucleotides line up with TRBD1. This CDR3 has 16 residues. After removal of 6 bases from V and 7 bases from J, the junction contained 14 bases not matched to a gene. Germline V gene sequence: CDR1 SNHLY, CDR2 FYNNEI. This CDR3 reads CASRVGTVWMGGELFF. CDR3 coding DNA: TGTGCCAGCAGGGTAGGGACAGTCTGGATGGGCGGGGAGCTGTTTTTT.

The chain is built from TRBV6-1 and TRBJ2-3, with a possible D match to TRBD1 (5 bases). The CDR3 spans 15 residues. Germline V CDR1 and CDR2: MNHNS, SASEGT. Trimming stripped 5 bases from V and 0 bases from J, with 12 bases between. The CDR3 here is CASSTWTSSTDTQYF. The DNA of the CDR3 is TGTGCCAGCAGTACATGGACATCTAGCACAGATACGCAGTATTTT.

This chain uses TRBV4-1 with TRBJ1-5, with D tentatively TRBD1 (5 bases). CDR1 and CDR2 from the germline V gene are MGHRA and YSYEKL. Deletions cut 0 bases from V and 6 bases from J, with 15 bases between. CDR3 size: 16 residues. This CDR3 is CASSQEGLYGGQPQHF. CDR3 DNA: TGCGCCAGCAGCCAAGAGGGACTGTACGGCGGTCAGCCCCAGCATTTT.

The rearrangement links TRBV2 to TRBJ2-7, with TRBD2 matching over 9 bases. CDR3 length equals 14 residues. Looked up from germline, CDR1 is SNHLY and CDR2 is FYNNEI. The V and J ends lost 2 bases and 6 bases, in that order; junction bases with no gene match: 5. For the CDR3, the DNA is TGTGCCAGCAGTGAAAGGGGGACTAGCTTCGAGCAGTACTTC. Translated, it gives CASSERGTSFEQYF.

V and J are TRBV9 and TRBJ2-7; maybe TRBD2 (6 bases). V lost 3 bases and J lost 2, with 12 bases in between. Germline-derived CDR1 and CDR2 are SGDLS and YYNGEE. The CDR3 contains 14 residues. CDR3 in DNA: TGTGCCAGCAGCGGGCGGGACGGTGCCTACGAGCAGTACTTC. Its protein is CASSGRDGAYEQYF.

The chain uses TRBV9 and TRBJ1-2; D unresolved. The CDR3 is 15 amino acids. Germline V gene sequence: CDR1 SGDLS, CDR2 YYNGEE. With 3 bases removed from V and 4 bases from J, the gap between germline ends came to 16 bases. Here the CDR3 reads CASSDAGKDPYGYTF. CDR3 nucleotides: TGTGCCAGCAGCGACGCCGGGAAGGATCCCTATGGCTACACCTTC.

The chain carries TRBV7-8 and TRBJ1-3; weak D call: TRBD1 (5 bases). The germline gives CDR1 SGHVS, CDR2 FQNEAQ. V was clipped by 1 base and J by 0 bases, with 7 bases between them. CDR3 size: 15 residues. The CDR3 is CASSLGQYSGNTIYF. For the CDR3, the DNA is TGTGCCAGCAGCTTAGGACAGTACTCTGGAAACACCATATATTTT.

The chain joins TRBV5-5 to TRBJ2-3, with 13 bases matching TRBD2. Germline V gene data show CDR1 as SGHKS and CDR2 as YYEKEE (reference sequence). V shed 5 bases, J shed 6 bases, and the junction held 9 bases outside the gene matches. The CDR3 has 16 amino acids. CDR3 nucleotides: TGTGCCAGCAGGGGGCCACTAGCGGGGGGGCCTGATACGCAGTATTTT. Residues: CASRGPLAGGPDTQYF.

The genes are TRBV7-6 and TRBJ1-4; D gene unclear. This CDR3 is built from 15 residues. Germline CDR1 SGHVS, CDR2 FNYEAQ. Trimming pared 0 bases from V and 4 bases from J, leaving 9 bases between. The CDR3 reads CASSLAQYSNEKLFF. CDR3 in DNA: TGTGCCAGCAGCTTAGCGCAGTACAGTAATGAAAAACTGTTTTTT.

This chain links TRBV19 with TRBJ1-1, with D uncertain. Germline V gene data show CDR1 as LNHDA and CDR2 as SQIVND (reference sequence). V lost 4 bases to trimming and J lost 4 bases, with 7 bases between them. The CDR3 sequence is 12 residues long. The chain's CDR3 is CASSKTATEAFF. The CDR3 DNA follows: TGTGCCAGTAGTAAAACAGCCACTGAAGCTTTCTTT.

V is TRBV7-9 and J is TRBJ2-5; unclear D gene. Trimming took 1 base from V and 4 from J, leaving 7 bases between them. The CDR3 runs to 13 residues. The germline V gene encodes CDR1 SEHNR and CDR2 FQNEAQ (reference sequence). CDR3 DNA sequence: TGTGCCAGCAGCTTAGACATATCAGAGACCCAGTACTTC. Translated: CASSLDISETQYF.

A single count supports this clone. The chain employs TRBV9 and TRBJ1-1; 8 bases match TRBD1. V lost 5 bases, J lost 4 bases, and 7 bases stayed unmatched. The CDR3 has 14 residues. Looked up from germline, CDR1 is SGDLS and CDR2 is YYNGEE. For the CDR3, the DNA is TGTGCCAGCAGAGAGGACAGGGCGAGCACTGAAGCTTTCTTT. This sequence encodes CASREDRASTEAFF.

The chain employs TRBV11-2 and TRBJ1-4; D remains unclear. The germline V gene has CDR1 SGHAT and CDR2 FQNNGV. V lost 0 bases to trimming and J lost 0 bases, with 5 bases between them. This CDR3 is 15 amino acids long. CDR3 protein: CASSLEFSTNEKLFF. As DNA, the CDR3 is TGTGCCAGCAGCTTAGAGTTCTCAACTAATGAAAAACTGTTTTTT. The full variable domain, with the rest looked up from reference TRBV11-2 and TRBJ1-4, is EAGVAQSPRYKIIEKRQSVAFWCNPISGHATLYWYQQILGQGPKLLIQFQNNGVVDDSQLPKDRFSAERLKGVDSTLKIQPAKLEDSAVYLCASSLEFSTNEKLFFGSGTQLSVL.

The chain is built from TRBV7-3 and TRBJ2-2; 13 nucleotides align to TRBD2. This CDR3 has 18 amino acids. The trim removed 2 bases at V and 0 bases at J, leaving 3 bases unmatched. From germline, CDR1 is SGHTA and CDR2 FQGTGA. The CDR3 reads CASSLSGLAGANTGELFF. CDR3 DNA sequence: TGTGCCAGCAGCTTATCAGGACTAGCGGGGGCGAACACCGGGGAGCTGTTTTTT.

A single count supports this clone. The J gene is TRBJ1-2, the V gene TRBV5-5; 7 bases fit TRBD1. The junction had 7 bases not matched to a gene; V was cut back by 4 bases and J by 4 bases. CDR3 length equals 14 residues. From germline, CDR1 is SGHKS and CDR2 YYEKEE (reference sequence). The CDR3 region is CASSPGQAFYGYTF. CDR3 in DNA: TGTGCCAGCAGCCCCGGACAGGCCTTCTATGGCTACACCTTC.

The chain carries TRBV11-2 and TRBJ1-2; 8 bases fit TRBD1. Unmatched junction bases numbered 7, after V lost 5 bases and J lost 8 bases. This CDR3 comprises 13 residues. Per the germline V gene, CDR1 is SGHAT and CDR2 is FQNNGV. The CDR3 here is CASSVQGARGYTF. The DNA of the CDR3 is TGTGCCAGCAGCGTCCAGGGGGCGCGAGGCTACACCTTC.

This clone was picked up one time. The chain joins TRBV7-6 to TRBJ1-1; D is possibly TRBD1 (6 bases). The CDR3 runs to 15 residues. The germline gives CDR1 SGHVS, CDR2 FNYEAQ. V lost 5 bases and J 1 base, leaving 14 bases between the germline ends. CDR3 sequence reads: CASSDSQGKNTEAFF. The CDR3 DNA follows: TGTGCCAGCAGCGATTCCCAGGGGAAGAACACTGAAGCTTTCTTT.

The chain combines TRBV2 with TRBJ2-7; D is possibly TRBD2 (5 bases). Trimming cost V 6 bases and J 0 bases, with 6 bases left between them. Germline CDR1 SNHLY, CDR2 FYNNEI. This CDR3 is 12 amino acids long. The CDR3 nucleotides are TGTGCCAGCAGAGGGAGCTCCTACGAGCAGTACTTC. Encoded protein: CASRGSSYEQYF.

The chain couples TRBV2 to TRBJ2-5; 11 bases fit TRBD1. Trimming at V came to 11 bases and at J to 3 bases, leaving 5 bases not matched to a gene. The CDR3 is made up of 13 amino acids. Germline CDR1 and CDR2: SNHLY and FYNNEI. CDR3: CAVQGQGEETQYF. The CDR3 DNA is TGTGCCGTCCAGGGACAGGGGGAAGAGACCCAGTACTTC.

The gene calls are TRBV2 and TRBJ1-1; 9 bases align to TRBD1. This CDR3 has 15 residues. Germline CDR1 and CDR2: SNHLY and FYNNEI. The V gene end was trimmed by 6 bases and the J gene end by 4 bases; junction bases not matched to a gene: 9. In DNA form, the CDR3 reads TGTGCCAGCAGAGTCACAGGGGGCGAGTCCACTGAAGCTTTCTTT. Translated: CASRVTGGESTEAFF. The full variable domain, with the rest looked up from reference TRBV2 and TRBJ1-1, is EPEVTQTPSHQVTQMGQEVILRCVPISNHLYFYWYRQILGQKVEFLVSFYNNEISEKSEIFDDQFSVERPDGSNFTLKIRSTKLEDSAMYFCASRVTGGESTEAFFGQGTRLTVV.

This sequence joins TRBV7-2 and TRBJ2-1; no clear D. CDR1 is SGHTA, CDR2 FQGNSA, per germline. Trimming stripped 4 bases from V and 7 bases from J, with 14 bases between. This CDR3 is built from 14 residues. The CDR3 bases are TGTGCCAGCAGCTCTCTTACTTGGTCTAATGAGCAGTTCTTC. This encodes CASSSLTWSNEQFF.

The CDR3 nucleotides are TGTGCCAGCAGTTTACACCGGGACATCACAGATACGCAGTATTTT. Translating gives CASSLHRDITDTQYF. The chain combines TRBV27 with TRBJ2-3; possible D gene TRBD1, 6 bases. This CDR3 is built from 15 residues. V lost 2 bases, J lost 2 bases, and 11 bases lay in between. CDR1 is MNHEY and CDR2 is SMNVEV in the germline V gene (reference sequence).

V gene TRBV6-4 combines with J gene TRBJ2-3, with unresolved D. The CDR3 spans 12 residues. Germline CDR1 and CDR2: MRHNA and SNTAGT. V was cut by 3 bases and J by 4 bases, with 5 bases left in between. CDR3 loop: CASSEGPDTQYF. The CDR3 nucleotides read TGTGCCAGCAGTGAGGGCCCAGATACGCAGTATTTT.

The chain joins TRBV4-2 to TRBJ1-2; D call uncertain. The CDR3 extends over 14 amino acids. Trimming shortened V by 2 bases and J by 10 bases, and 17 bases separated the two germline ends. Per germline, CDR1 LGHNA and CDR2 YNFKEQ. The CDR3 sequence: CASSQLEAADDYTF. DNA of the CDR3: TGTGCCAGCAGCCAATTAGAGGCAGCTGATGACTACACCTTC.